The 10 T cell receptor beta chains listed next were all sequenced from one sample in a study of T cells in Graves' hyperthyroidism and ophthalmopathy (dated by TCRdb to between 2018 and 2021). The protocol used for the library was multiplex PCR. This sample was sequenced with an Illumina HiSeq 2000. Amplification of TCR beta CDR3 regions was carried out from RNA transcripts. The first round of RT-PCR for the TCR CDR3 was performed with the HTBI primer set and the Qiagen OneStep RT-PCR kit. TCRdb reran the public reads through fastp at Q25 and MiXCR, keeping productive beta chains. Records with the same CDR3 protein are collapsed into one entry carrying the most frequent genes and DNA. Present in this sample are roughly 250,000 distinct CDR3 sequences, roughly 15% of which were seen just once. The top ten hold roughly 15% of the sample. Sequences were obtained from blood. The receptors were gathered from a woman aged 40 to 50 with Graves' hyperthyroidism that later progressed to Graves' ophthalmopathy.

The chain carries TRBV19 and TRBJ1-4; 7 nucleotides line up with TRBD1. Germline V gene sequence: CDR1 LNHDA, CDR2 SQIVND (reference sequence). V shed 7 bases, J shed 4 bases, and the junction held 6 bases outside the gene matches. The CDR3 extends over 14 amino acids. In nucleotides, the CDR3 is TGTGCCAGTAAGAGACAGGGACTTAATGAAAAACTGTTTTTT. Protein sequence: CASKRQGLNEKLFF.

This clonotype was picked up many times. The V and J genes are TRBV18 and TRBJ2-7; the match to TRBD1 covers 11 bases. This CDR3 has 15 amino acids. V was clipped by 5 bases and J by 6 bases; unmatched bases: 9. CDR1 KGHSH and CDR2 LQKENI come from the germline V gene. The CDR3 DNA sequence: TGTGCCAGCTCAACTTCCGGACAGGGGGCGTCCGAGCAGTACTTC. This codes for CASSTSGQGASEQYF.

The table lists this clonotype with many counts. The chain links TRBV11-3 to TRBJ2-3; 8 bases are a match to TRBD2. Germline CDR1 and CDR2: SGHNT and YENEEA. This CDR3 spans 14 amino acids. V gave up 8 bases and J gave up 2 bases; unmatched junction bases: 6. This CDR3 reads CASAAGVNTDTQYF. CDR3 bases: TGTGCCAGCGCAGCGGGAGTTAACACAGATACGCAGTATTTT.

The genes are TRBV20-1 and TRBJ2-5, with D possibly called TRBD1 or TRBD2 (5 bases each). Trimming took off 8 bases at V and 5 bases at J, with 24 bases between the two ends. Germline V CDR1 and CDR2: DFQATT, SNEGSKA (reference sequence). The CDR3 is 15 amino acids. CDR3 sequence (DNA): TGCAGTCCCTCCTACGGGACCAAACTAGGGGAGACCCAGTACTTC. It encodes CSPSYGTKLGETQYF.

The chain carries TRBV20-1 and TRBJ2-2; D tentatively fits TRBD1 or TRBD2 (5 bases each). Germline CDR1 reads DFQATT; CDR2 reads SNEGSKA (reference sequence). This CDR3 comprises 14 residues. V was clipped by 5 bases and J by 4 bases, with 14 bases between them. This CDR3 reads CSAQPGRITGELFF. Here the CDR3 DNA reads TGCAGTGCTCAACCGGGACGGATCACCGGGGAGCTGTTTTTT.

In its sample, this clonotype was seen many times. The CDR3 DNA sequence: TGTGCCAGCATGGCTTCTAACACCGGGGAGCTGTTTTTT. Translating gives CASMASNTGELFF. The rearrangement uses TRBV2 and TRBJ2-2; unclear D gene. V was cut by 7 bases and J by 2 bases, with 8 bases left in between. Germline V gene lookup returns CDR1 SNHLY and CDR2 FYNNEI. CDR3 length equals 13 residues.

In its sample, this clonotype was seen many times. The chain carries TRBV12-3 or TRBV12-4 and TRBJ1-1; weak D call: TRBD1 (5 bases). V was trimmed by 1 base and J by 6 bases, leaving 9 bases between them. The length of the CDR3 is 13 residues. CDR3 sequence (DNA): TGTGCCAGCAGTTTAGGGGGACTATCTGAAGCTTTCTTT. This codes for CASSLGGLSEAFF.

At least ten counts were recorded for this clonotype. V is TRBV29-1 and J is TRBJ1-2, with D possibly being TRBD1 (5 bases). The CDR3 sequence is 12 residues long. CDR1 is SQVTM and CDR2 is ANQGSEA in the germline V gene. V gave up 3 bases and J gave up 6 bases, with 11 bases separating them. The CDR3 loop reads CSVDRAWDGYTF. CDR3 nucleotides: TGCAGCGTTGACAGGGCTTGGGATGGCTACACCTTC.

The CDR3 sequence: CASSEPHHSPYEQYF. The CDR3 DNA reads TGTGCCAGCAGTGAACCCCACCACTCTCCGTACGAGCAGTACTTC. The rearrangement uses TRBV6-1 and TRBJ2-7; D not certain. Germline V gene data show CDR1 as MNHNS and CDR2 as SASEGT. Trimming took 2 bases from V and 4 from J, leaving 15 bases between them. This CDR3 is built from 15 residues.

The sample holds many counts of this clonotype. J is TRBJ2-2 and V is TRBV28; TRBD1 might be the D (6 bases). The length of the CDR3 is 14 residues. The germline V gene has CDR1 MDHEN and CDR2 SYDVKM. The germline V and J ends were trimmed by 6 bases and 4 bases, with 12 bases remaining between them. The CDR3 sequence: CASSLETGTGELFF. In nucleotides, the CDR3 is TGTGCCAGCAGCCTCGAGACAGGCACCGGGGAGCTGTTTTTT. Complete variable domain (other parts from reference TRBV28 and TRBJ2-2): DVKVTQSSRYLVKRTGEKVFLECVQDMDHENMFWYRQDPGLGLRLIYFSYDVKMKEKGDIPEGYSVSREKKERFSLILESASTNQTSMYLCASSLETGTGELFFGEGSRLTVL.